This T cell receptor beta chain was observed in a study of cytomegalovirus exposure and HLA in healthy donors (dated by TCRdb to 2016 to 2017). Notes on the research overall: According to an earlier analysis of around 600 of the donors, roughly 180 million T cells yielded 117 million unique TCR beta sequences and approximately 300 Gb of sequence data. In an earlier analysis of roughly 540 of the donors, high-throughput TCR beta sequencing was used to judge whether each TCR beta V gene segment behaved as functional or pseudogenic. The study aimed to test whether cataloging public T cell receptors could reveal signatures of past pathogen exposure. Among the roughly 400 genotyped donors, 75% to 90% belonged to the genetic ancestry cluster associated with self-reported Caucasian donors. Every repertoire in the discovery cohort had been generated on one and the same sequencing platform. Class I and class II HLA loci were covered by the typing at four-digit resolution. A handful of DR-DQ haplotypes were handled as single units for association and clustering because linkage in the cohort was strong. Rather than using new phenotypic data, the later analysis identified candidate immune exposures from TCR beta sequences and from how often those sequences occurred across donors. Around 330 gigabases of sequencing data and around 80 million unique TCR sequences made up an early release that covered several hundred HLA-typed donors. To study patterns of TCR occurrence, a later analysis re-analyzed previously published TCR beta repertoires from several hundred donors and added high-resolution HLA genotyping. Donor age, sex, ethnicity and CMV serostatus were collected together with the repertoire data. Typing coverage differed by locus: A, B, C, DRB1 and DQB1 were typed in about 620-630 donors, DQA1 in 522, DPA1 in 600 to 610, and DPB1 in approximately 450. To predict cytomegalovirus infection status, the study combined high-throughput TCR immunosequencing, statistical association of individual TCRs with disease status, and machine learning. Among 300 to 500 genotyped donors of the cohort, an average of roughly 230,000 unique TCR beta nucleotide sequences was sequenced per donor, of which roughly 17% were non-productive. In addition to the first cohort of 666 subjects, a separate validation cohort of over 90 different subjects was used. The study profiled the T cell repertoires of 550 to 700 subjects by immunosequencing and related them to cytomegalovirus serostatus. In a later genetic analysis, genome-wide SNP genotypes for about 65% of the 666 donors were used, and that subset was treated as a discovery cohort. The research as a whole found: V-gene and J-gene trimming of TCR beta chains was associated with a missense DCLRE1C variant in a later genetic analysis, and the association was replicated in an independent cohort. A further reported finding was that TCR beta sequences accurately predicted the HLA-A and HLA-B alleles for most subjects in the first cohort. In a later analysis, several top co-occurrence clusters were reported to appear linked to parvovirus B19, influenza, CMV and Epstein-Barr virus. In vitro tests confirmed that a few of the cytomegalovirus-associated TCR beta chains recognize cytomegalovirus antigens. A later analysis found that most CMV-associated TCR beta chains appeared HLA-restricted, with HLA associations seemingly driven largely by CMV exposure. Because the 87-base-pair reads could not distinguish some IMGT-functional V segments, including TRBV6-2 and TRBV6-3, those segments were excluded. An earlier analysis of roughly 570 of the donors showed that most TCR beta V segments appeared in productive rearrangements either about 90% or about 30% of the time, which broadly matched IMGT annotations. Sequencing depth was assumed to be roughly uniform across donors in the presence/absence analyses, though that assumption may not hold. HLA typing was unavailable for some donors at each locus, so association tests used only the typed subset. A later analysis associated 15,000 to 20,000 TCR beta sequences with specific HLA alleles at a false discovery rate of 0.05. In a later analysis, the rate of TCR association differed among HLA loci, with DRB1 alleles having the most associated TCRs and HLA-C alleles having the fewest. The classifier was reported to diagnose cytomegalovirus status with high specificity and sensitivity in both the original and validation cohorts. In a later analysis, HLA-associated TCR beta chains showed more clonal expansion and lower generation probabilities than non-associated chains that were equally common. Correlated functional status among segregating V segments might be attributable to linkage disequilibrium, but an unknown experimental factor could not be ruled out. Most TCR sequences were observed very rarely across donors, whereas some public TCRs were present in many individuals. According to a later genetic analysis, donors in an Asian-associated ancestry cluster had fewer N-insertions in productive TCRs than the approximately 670-donor mean. Immune exposure information for the cohort was limited to CMV serostatus. In the study, approximately 160 TCR beta chains were listed as associated with cytomegalovirus. When HLA alleles, especially DR and DQ, strongly co-occurred, attributing TCR associations to individual alleles was difficult. About 17 rarely observed V segments, including chromosome 9 orphons, were excluded from the earlier analysis of almost 600 of the donors because counts were too low. The cohort was sequenced for TCR beta chains only, and without alpha or paired-chain data the features that could be detected were limited. The authors suggested that the approach could potentially be extended to other disease states and immunological phenotypes. The sequencing pipeline was judged likely to have produced a cluster of highly shared sequence variants as a technical artifact.

Library generation was performed with the immunoSEQ multiplex PCR assay. For the multiplex PCR, a mixture combining 60 forward primers for TCR Vbeta segments and 13 reverse primers for TCR Jbeta segments was used. The CDR3 region of rearranged TCR beta genes was amplified from genomic DNA by a multiplex PCR assay. The amplified TCR beta libraries were sequenced on the Illumina HiSeq System as 87-base-pair reads. The original pipeline was this. In a later analysis, about 80 million unique TCR beta chains were counted across the approximately 640 repertoires, and approximately 11 million of these chains were shared by at least two donors. A nearest-neighbor algorithm error-corrected the raw reads and collapsed the reads into unique sequences, merging closely related sequences to remove PCR and sequencing errors. Alignment of CDR3 sequences to IMGT reference sequences was used to assign V, D and J gene segments. For a sequence to be retained, at least a six-nucleotide match to both a V gene segment and a J gene segment was required. A rearrangement was called productive if the CDR3 had no stop codons and remained in frame with V and J, and every other rearrangement was called non-productive. CDR3 was defined by IMGT convention, running from the second conserved V-encoded cysteine to the conserved J-encoded phenylalanine. Sequences without an unambiguous match to a single V gene segment were excluded from the earlier analysis of approximately 600 of the donors. An earlier analysis of about 590 of the donors classified V segments as functional when productive rearrangements were above 56.7% and as segregating when the standard deviation between donors was above 5%. A statistical classification framework was developed to diagnose cytomegalovirus status using the catalog of TCR beta chain sequences. In a later analysis, TCR nucleotide sequences were compared against IMGT/GENE-DB human TR gene sequences so that V and J genes could be assigned. In a later analysis, CDR3 sequences and most-parsimonious VDJ recombination scenarios were assigned using the TCRdist pipeline. In a later analysis, every TCR beta chain was defined by the combination of its CDR3 amino acid sequence and its V-gene family, and reads without a unique V-gene family were dropped. A later analysis removed over 500 highly shared, low-generation-probability nucleotide sequences to deal with suspected cross-contamination and a sequencing artifact. In a later analysis, a clonal expansion index was calculated for each public chain from normalized within-repertoire ranks of inferred template counts. Generation probabilities in a later analysis came from a VDJ recombination model fitted to out-of-frame rearrangements, and those results were checked against IGoR. A later analysis scored TCR-TCR, TCR-HLA and TCR-CMV co-occurrence with hypergeometric tests, applying a repertoire-size bias correction to TCR pairs. To estimate false discovery rates, a later analysis permuted the HLA or CMV assignments 20 times. A later analysis grouped co-occurring TCRs with DBSCAN, adding TCRdist sequence similarity when clustering within HLA-allele-positive subsets. For co-occurrence clustering, repertoires with fewer than 30,000 or more than 120,000 public chains were excluded, along with 5 or 6 repertoires with anomalous nucleotide sharing. TCRdb retrieved this table from immuneACCESS and kept in-frame rearrangements only. Not all clones are present; in checked studies, unresolved V genes account for under half, and no reason is known for the remainder. V, J and clone size were drawn from that table, and D and trimming were deduced from the DNA. The sample table holds about 160,000 clones, of which more than 80% were seen once. The ten most abundant clones make up approximately 2% of the sample.

On this clone itself: Its specific antigen is unknown. Base qualities are not at hand, and no much larger clone is one base apart.

The cohort was made up of approximately 700 healthy bone marrow donors. At the time of sampling, all cohort members were nominally healthy, though unrecorded immune exposures were likely present. The donor was CMV seronegative and belonged to the group of over 300 seronegative cohort members. A peripheral blood sample was provided by each donor, and peripheral blood mononuclear cells were used for TCR beta sequencing. The Qiagen DNeasy Blood Extraction Kit was used to extract genomic DNA from the blood cell samples. CDR1 and CDR2, per the germline V gene, are MGHDK and SYGVNS. From the cysteine through the phenylalanine, the CDR3 covers 17 amino acids. Here the CDR3 DNA is all that survives: 51 bases in frame from base 1. Trimming at the junction amounts to 0 bases on V and 7 bases on J, and the germline ends lie 16 bases apart.

The sequenced sample consisted of PBMCs. The sequence links TRBV25-1 to TRBJ1-6; the best D guess is TRBD1, with 6 bases matching. This clonotype originated in a woman younger than 30 in good health and CMV-seronegative. Here the CDR3 is given as CASSEYTSTGHNSPLHF. At the DNA level, the sequence is TGTGCCAGCAGTGAATATACATCAACGGGACACAATTCACCCCTCCACTTT. When the CDR3 is completed using the reference TRBV25-1 and TRBJ1-6 genes on either side, the full variable domain is EADIYQTPRYLVIGTGKKITLECSQTMGHDKMYWYQQDPGMELHLIHYSYGVNSTEKGDLSSESTVSRIRTEHFPLTLESARPSHTSQYLCASSEYTSTGHNSPLHFGNGTRLTVT.